This paragraph reports one T cell receptor (beta chain). This sample is drawn from a study of blood T cell repertoires in COVID-19. In the original analysis: Amplification of reference gene primers provided the estimated nucleated cell counts. TCRdb's copy holds only in-frame clones and misses some; the assay was immunoSEQ multiplex PCR. V and J calls and clone size are those listed in that table; D and trimming were worked out from the DNA. Here the sample spans 390,000 or so clones, around 89% being singletons. Trimming stripped 4 bases from V and 2 bases from J, with 11 bases between. In germline, CDR1 is SNHLY, CDR2 FYNNEI. CDR3 size: 15 residues.

This TCR came from a man in his late teens or twenties with active or convalescent COVID-19. V is TRBV2 and J is TRBJ2-2, with D possibly being TRBD1 (5 bases). Sequencing input: peripheral blood. CDR3: CASSGSTVNTGELFF. CDR3 bases: TGTGCCAGCAGTGGGTCGACAGTCAACACCGGGGAGCTGTTTTTT. Full variable domain (missing parts from reference TRBV2 and TRBJ2-2): EPEVTQTPSHQVTQMGQEVILRCVPISNHLYFYWYRQILGQKVEFLVSFYNNEISEKSEIFDDQFSVERPDGSNFTLKIRSTKLEDSAMYFCASSGSTVNTGELFFGEGSRLTVL.